This TCR beta chain was retrieved from a study of T cell responses to AZD1222 COVID-19 vaccine. Produced via immunoSEQ multiplex PCR; TCRdb's table is partial and in-frame only. The sample includes 150,000 to 190,000 clones, 87% seen only once; the top ten take roughly 9.1%. Whole-study results and caveats: Baseline serology detected seropositivity in only six or seven AZD1222 recipients. Most donors were white British, females outnumbered males, and clonal diversity was possibly underestimated. Rises in breadth and depth of Spike-specific TCRs came after two AZD1222 doses.

As for this clone: Its target is unknown.

V was pared by 7 bases and J by 5 bases, with 15 bases between. The CDR3 extends over 13 amino acids. Germline values: CDR1 SGHNT, CDR2 YYREEE (reference sequence). The origin of this receptor is an adult who received the AZD1222 COVID-19 vaccine. V usage is TRBV5-4 and J usage is TRBJ2-5; a possible D gene is TRBD2 (5 bases). The sample in question was peripheral blood, obtained 28 days after the second AZD1222 dose. This chain's CDR3 is CASSTARDETQYF. For the CDR3, the DNA is TGTGCCAGCTCTACTGCACGGGATGAGACCCAGTACTTC.